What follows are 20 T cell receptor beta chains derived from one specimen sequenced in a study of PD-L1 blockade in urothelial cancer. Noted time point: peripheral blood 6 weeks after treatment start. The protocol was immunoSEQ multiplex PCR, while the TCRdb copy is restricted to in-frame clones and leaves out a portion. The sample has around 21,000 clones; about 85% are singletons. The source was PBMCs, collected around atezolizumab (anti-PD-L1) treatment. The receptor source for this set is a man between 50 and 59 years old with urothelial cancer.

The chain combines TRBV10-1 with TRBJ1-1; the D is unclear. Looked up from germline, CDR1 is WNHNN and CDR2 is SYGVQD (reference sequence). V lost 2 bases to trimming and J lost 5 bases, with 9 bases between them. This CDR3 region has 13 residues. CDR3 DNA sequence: TGCGCCAGCAGTGAGATGGCGGCAACTGAAGCTTTCTTT. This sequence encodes CASSEMAATEAFF.

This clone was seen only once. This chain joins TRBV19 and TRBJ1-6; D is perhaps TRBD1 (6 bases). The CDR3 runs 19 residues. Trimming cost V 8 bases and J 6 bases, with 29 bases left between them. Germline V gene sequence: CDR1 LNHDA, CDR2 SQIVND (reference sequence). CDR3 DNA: TGTGCCAGTGGTGGGATGCGACGGCCAGGACAGTTATCTAATTCACCCCTCCACTTT. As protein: CASGGMRRPGQLSNSPLHF.

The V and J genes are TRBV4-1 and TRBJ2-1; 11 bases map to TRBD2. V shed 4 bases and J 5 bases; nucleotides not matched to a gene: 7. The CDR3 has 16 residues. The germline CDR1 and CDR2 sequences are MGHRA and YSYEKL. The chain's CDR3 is CASSRPGTSGNNEQFF. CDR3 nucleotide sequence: TGCGCCAGCAGCCGCCCCGGGACTAGCGGCAACAATGAGCAGTTCTTC.

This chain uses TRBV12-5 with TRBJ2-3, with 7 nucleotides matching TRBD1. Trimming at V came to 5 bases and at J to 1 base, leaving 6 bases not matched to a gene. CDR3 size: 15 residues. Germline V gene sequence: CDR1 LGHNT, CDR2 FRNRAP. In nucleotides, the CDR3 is TGTGCTAGTGGTACAGGGGATTGGGGCACAGATACGCAGTATTTT. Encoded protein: CASGTGDWGTDTQYF.

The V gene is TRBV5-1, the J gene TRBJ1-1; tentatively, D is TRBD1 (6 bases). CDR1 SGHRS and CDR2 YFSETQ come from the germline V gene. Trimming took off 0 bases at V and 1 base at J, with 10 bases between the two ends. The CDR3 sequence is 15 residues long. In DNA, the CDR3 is TGCGCCAGCAGCTTGGGGGGGCGGACGAACACTGAAGCTTTCTTT. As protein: CASSLGGRTNTEAFF.

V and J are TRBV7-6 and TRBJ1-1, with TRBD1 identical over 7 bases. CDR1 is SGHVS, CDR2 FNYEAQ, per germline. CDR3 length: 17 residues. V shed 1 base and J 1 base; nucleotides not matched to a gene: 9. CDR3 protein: CASSLVQGGVRNTEAFF. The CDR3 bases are TGTGCCAGCAGCTTAGTTCAAGGGGGCGTTAGGAACACTGAAGCTTTCTTT.

The CDR3 sequence is CASSQLGLKLETQYF. The DNA of the CDR3 is TGCGCCAGCAGCCAATTGGGACTAAAATTAGAGACCCAGTACTTC. V usage is TRBV4-1 and J usage is TRBJ2-5; the match to TRBD2 covers 7 bases. The junction had 7 bases not matched to a gene; V was cut back by 2 bases and J by 4 bases. CDR1 is MGHRA and CDR2 is YSYEKL in the germline V gene. This CDR3 has 15 residues.

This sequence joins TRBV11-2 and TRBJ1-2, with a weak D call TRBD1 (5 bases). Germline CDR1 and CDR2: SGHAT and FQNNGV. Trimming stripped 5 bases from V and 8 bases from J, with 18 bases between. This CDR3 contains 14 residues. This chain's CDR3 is CASSLGSGDKGYTF. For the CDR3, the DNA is TGTGCCAGCAGCCTAGGGTCGGGGGATAAGGGCTACACCTTC.

The CDR3 loop reads CASRADRGRNTEAFF. The CDR3 nucleotides are TGTGCCAGCAGGGCGGACAGGGGACGGAACACTGAAGCTTTCTTT. The chain is built from TRBV27 and TRBJ1-1; 9 nucleotides line up with TRBD1. Germline CDR1 MNHEY, CDR2 SMNVEV (reference sequence). This CDR3 spans 15 amino acids. V dropped 6 bases and J dropped 1; count of bases not matched to a gene: 6.

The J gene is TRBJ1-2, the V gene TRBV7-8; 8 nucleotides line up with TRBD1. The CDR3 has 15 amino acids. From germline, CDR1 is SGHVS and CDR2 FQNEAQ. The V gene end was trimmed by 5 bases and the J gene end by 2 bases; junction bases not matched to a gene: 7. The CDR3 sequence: CASSAARQGNYGYTF. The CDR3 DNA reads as TGTGCCAGCAGCGCGGCCCGACAGGGGAACTATGGCTACACCTTC.

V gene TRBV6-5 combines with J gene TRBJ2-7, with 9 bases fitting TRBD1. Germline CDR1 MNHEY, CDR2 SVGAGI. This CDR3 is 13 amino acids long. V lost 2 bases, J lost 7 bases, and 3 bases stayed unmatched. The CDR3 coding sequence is TGTGCCAGCAGTTACCCGGGGACAGGGGAGCAGTACTTC. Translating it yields CASSYPGTGEQYF.

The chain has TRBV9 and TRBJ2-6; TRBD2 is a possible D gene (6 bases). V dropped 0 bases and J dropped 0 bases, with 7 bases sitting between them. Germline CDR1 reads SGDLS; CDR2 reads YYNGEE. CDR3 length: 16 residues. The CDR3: CASSVGGNSGANVLTF. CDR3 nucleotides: TGTGCCAGCAGCGTAGGCGGGAACTCTGGGGCCAACGTCCTGACTTTC.

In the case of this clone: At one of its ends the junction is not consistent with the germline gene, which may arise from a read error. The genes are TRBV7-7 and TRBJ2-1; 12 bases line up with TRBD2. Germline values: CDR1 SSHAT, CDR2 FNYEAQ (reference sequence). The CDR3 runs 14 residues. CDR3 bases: TGTGCTAGCAGCTTAAAAGGGACTAGCGGGGAGCAGTTCTTC. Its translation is CASSLKGTSGEQFF.

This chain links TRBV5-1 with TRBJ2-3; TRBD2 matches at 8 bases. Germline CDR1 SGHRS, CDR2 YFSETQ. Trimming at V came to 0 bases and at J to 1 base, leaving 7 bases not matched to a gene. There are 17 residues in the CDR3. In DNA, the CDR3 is TGCGCCAGCAGCTTGGGAATAGCGGGATCGGGCACAGATACGCAGTATTTT. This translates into CASSLGIAGSGTDTQYF.

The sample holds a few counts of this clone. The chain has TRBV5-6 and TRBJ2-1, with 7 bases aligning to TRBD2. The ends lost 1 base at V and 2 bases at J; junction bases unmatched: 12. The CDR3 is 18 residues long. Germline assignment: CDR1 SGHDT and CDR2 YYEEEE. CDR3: CASSLSDMWGGAYNEQFF. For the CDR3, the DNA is TGTGCCAGCAGCTTGTCCGACATGTGGGGAGGGGCCTACAATGAGCAGTTCTTC.

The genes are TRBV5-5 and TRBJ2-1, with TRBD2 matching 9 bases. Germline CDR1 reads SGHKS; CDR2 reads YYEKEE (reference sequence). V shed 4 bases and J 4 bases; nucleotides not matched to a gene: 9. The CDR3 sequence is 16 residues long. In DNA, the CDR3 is TGTGCCAGCAGCCTGCTGGCGGGAGGGTTATACAATGAGCAGTTCTTC. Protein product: CASSLLAGGLYNEQFF. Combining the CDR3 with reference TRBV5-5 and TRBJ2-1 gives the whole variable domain DAGVTQSPTHLIKTRGQQVTLRCSPISGHKSVSWYQQVLGQGPQFIFQYYEKEERGRGNFPDRFSARQFPNYSSELNVNALLLGDSALYLCASSLLAGGLYNEQFFGPGTRLTVL.

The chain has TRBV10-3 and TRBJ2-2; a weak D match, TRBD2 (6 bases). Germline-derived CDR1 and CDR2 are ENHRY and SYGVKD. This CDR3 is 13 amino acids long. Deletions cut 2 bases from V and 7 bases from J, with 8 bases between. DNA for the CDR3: TGTGCCATCAGTGAGGGGGGGAGCGGGGAGCTGTTTTTT. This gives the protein CAISEGGSGELFF.

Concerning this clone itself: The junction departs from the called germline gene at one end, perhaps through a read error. DNA of the CDR3: TGTGCTAGCAGCTCGGGACTAGAGACCCAGTACTTC. Amino acid sequence: CASSSGLETQYF. V usage is TRBV7-7 and J usage is TRBJ2-5; D may be TRBD2 (6 bases). This CDR3 spans 12 amino acids. Germline assignment: CDR1 SSHAT and CDR2 FNYEAQ (reference sequence). The variable domain in full, with the rest retrieved from reference TRBV7-7 and TRBJ2-5, is GAGVSQSPRYKVTKRGQDVTLRCDPISSHATLYWYQQALGQGPEFLTYFNYEAQPDKSGLPSDRFSAERPEGSISTLTIQRTEQRDSAMYRCASSSGLETQYFGPGTRLLVL.

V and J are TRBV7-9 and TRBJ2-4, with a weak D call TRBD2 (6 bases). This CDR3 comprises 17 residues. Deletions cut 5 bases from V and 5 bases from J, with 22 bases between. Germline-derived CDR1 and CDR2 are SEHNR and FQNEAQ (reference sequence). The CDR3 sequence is CASSNSGRGAGENIQYF. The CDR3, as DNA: TGTGCCAGCAGCAATTCAGGGCGCGGGGCCGGCGAAAACATTCAGTACTTC.

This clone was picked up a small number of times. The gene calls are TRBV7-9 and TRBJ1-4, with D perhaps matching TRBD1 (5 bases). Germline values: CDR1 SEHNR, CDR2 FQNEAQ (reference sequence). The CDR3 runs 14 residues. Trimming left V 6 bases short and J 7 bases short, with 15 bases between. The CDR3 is CASSIRPDSEKLFF. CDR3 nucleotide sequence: TGTGCCAGCAGTATCCGACCAGACAGTGAAAAACTGTTTTTT.